These T cell receptor beta chains were read from a single sample in a study of read filtering for tumor transcriptome and immune sequencing. Each CDR3 protein is one row after TCRdb ran MiXCR on the reads. The profile covers 100,000 to 150,000 distinct CDR3 sequences, with 13% appearing a single time and just under 8.5% taken by the ten largest. Source material: a population of CD138-negative cells sorted from bone marrow. Receptor source: a donor aged 40 or older with multiple myeloma. The CDR3 runs from the conserved cysteine through the conserved F or W. The D gene is left open where the match is weak. Size is stated for part of the rows, as once, few or many counts, or as a class when the clone is expanded.

J: TRBJ2-1; length: 15; V: TRBV2; size: many; D: TRBD2; CDR3: CASARTSGSHNEQFF; DNA: TGTGCCAGCGCAAGGACTAGCGGGAGTCACAATGAGCAGTTCTTC
J: TRBJ2-1; length: 15; V: TRBV7-3; size: many; D: .; CDR3: CASSLTDSNYNEQFF; DNA: TGTGCCAGCAGCCTTACGGACTCGAACTACAATGAGCAGTTCTTC
J: TRBJ1-5; length: 17; V: TRBV19; size: many; D: .; CDR3: CASSTPRRGNSNQPQHF; DNA: TGTGCCAGTAGTACCCCTAGAAGAGGGAATAGCAATCAGCCCCAGCATTTT
J: TRBJ1-2; length: 12; V: TRBV9; size: many; D: .; CDR3: CASSRGDYGYTF; DNA: TGTGCCAGCTCCCGAGGAGACTATGGCTACACCTTC
J: TRBJ1-5; length: 13; V: TRBV29-1; size: many; D: .; CDR3: CSVKMAWDQPQHF; DNA: TGCAGCGTTAAGATGGCGTGGGATCAGCCCCAGCATTTT
J: TRBJ2-1; length: 16; V: TRBV20-1; size: .; D: .; CDR3: CSAVGLVGQLGNEQFF; DNA: TGCAGTGCCGTGGGACTAGTGGGACAGTTGGGCAATGAGCAGTTCTTC
J: TRBJ2-2; length: 13; V: TRBV7-9; size: many; D: .; CDR3: CASSPTSTGELFF; DNA: TGTGCCAGCAGTCCGACTAGCACCGGGGAGCTGTTTTTT
J: TRBJ2-2; length: 16; V: TRBV11-1; size: .; D: .; CDR3: CASSPFGPRNTGELFF; DNA: TGTGCCAGCAGCCCCTTCGGACCCCGAAACACCGGGGAGCTGTTTTTT
J: TRBJ2-5; length: 14; V: TRBV19; size: .; D: .; CDR3: CASSSPGGEETQYF; DNA: TGTGCCAGTAGTTCCCCGGGCGGCGAAGAGACCCAGTACTTC
J: TRBJ2-1; length: 16; V: TRBV29-1; size: .; D: .; CDR3: CSVEDLLGGFYNEQFF; DNA: TGCAGCGTTGAAGATCTTTTGGGGGGTTTCTACAATGAGCAGTTCTTC
J: TRBJ2-1; length: 14; V: TRBV20-1; size: many; D: .; CDR3: CSARDQSSYNEQFF; DNA: TGCAGTGCTAGAGACCAAAGCTCCTACAATGAGCAGTTCTTC
J: TRBJ2-1; length: 17; V: TRBV10-3; size: few; D: TRBD1; CDR3: CAAPGTGFVSKGNEQFF; DNA: TGTGCCGCCCCCGGGACAGGCTTTGTGTCTAAGGGCAATGAGCAGTTCTTC
J: TRBJ2-2; length: 16; V: TRBV6-1; size: many; D: .; CDR3: CASRATGSRNTGELFF; DNA: TGTGCCAGCAGGGCCACGGGGAGCCGGAACACCGGGGAGCTGTTTTTT
J: TRBJ2-1; length: 16; V: TRBV7-9; size: many; D: .; CDR3: CASSTSAQSSYNEQFF; DNA: TGTGCCAGCAGCACCAGTGCACAGAGCTCCTACAATGAGCAGTTCTTC
J: TRBJ2-5; length: 13; V: TRBV6-1; size: many; D: .; CDR3: CATRHRSGETQYF; DNA: TGTGCCACCCGACATCGCTCGGGGGAGACACAGTACTTC
J: TRBJ1-1; length: 15; V: TRBV25-1; size: .; D: .; CDR3: CASSGGVGLRTEAFF; DNA: TGTGCCAGCAGTGGAGGGGTCGGCCTGCGCACTGAAGCTTTCTTT
J: TRBJ1-4; length: 14; V: TRBV10-3; size: few; D: .; CDR3: CAISSGATNEKLFF; DNA: TGTGCCATCAGTTCGGGGGCGACTAATGAAAAACTGTTTTTT
J: TRBJ1-1; length: 14; V: TRBV3-1; size: many; D: TRBD1; CDR3: CASSQAGQVGQAFF; DNA: TGTGCCAGCAGCCAAGCTGGACAGGTCGGCCAAGCTTTCTTT
J: TRBJ1-1; length: 14; V: TRBV20-1; size: few; D: .; CDR3: CSARGATGNTEAFF; DNA: TGCAGTGCTAGAGGGGCCACAGGGAACACTGAAGCTTTCTTT
J: TRBJ1-5; length: 13; V: TRBV11-2; size: many; D: .; CDR3: CASSSYSNQPQHF; DNA: TGTGCCAGCAGCTCATATAGCAATCAGCCCCAGCATTTT
J: TRBJ2-7; length: 15; V: TRBV20-1; size: many; D: .; CDR3: CSARDLDGSSYEQYF; DNA: TGCAGTGCCCGGGACCTGGACGGGAGCTCCTACGAGCAGTACTTC
J: TRBJ2-7; length: 15; V: TRBV18; size: many; D: .; CDR3: CASSPGRDPGIEQYF; DNA: TGTGCCAGCTCACCAGGCCGGGACCCGGGTATCGAGCAGTACTTC